These 15 T cell receptor beta chains originate from one sample sequenced in a study of cytomegalovirus exposure and HLA in healthy donors. The PCR made use of 60 Vbeta and 13 Jbeta primers. The table came from immunoSEQ multiplex PCR; TCRdb's copy has only in-frame clones and leaves some out. In the table there are some 97,000 clones, around 75% of which are singletons. The source material was PBMCs. The receptor source for this set is a male donor in good health and CMV-seropositive.

A single count supports this clone. This CDR3 is CASKGALATNEKLFF. The CDR3 DNA is TGTGCCAGCAAAGGGGCACTTGCAACTAATGAAAAACTGTTTTTT. The rearrangement joins TRBV4-2 to TRBJ1-4, with a possible D match to TRBD1 (5 bases). This CDR3 region has 15 residues. Per germline, CDR1 LGHNA and CDR2 YNFKEQ. V lost 7 bases and J lost 0, with 12 bases in between.

The V gene is TRBV4-2, the J gene TRBJ2-2; D is unresolved. The CDR3 loop spans 14 amino acids. Per the germline V gene, CDR1 is LGHNA and CDR2 is YNFKEQ. Deletions cut 3 bases from V and 1 base from J, with 6 bases between. The chain's CDR3 is CASSQALNTGELFF. In DNA form, the CDR3 reads TGTGCCAGCAGCCAGGCCCTGAACACCGGGGAGCTGTTTTTT.

Here the CDR3 DNA reads TGTGCCAGCAGCTTAGAGTTGGCTAGCCCCGAGCAGTACTTC. Encoded protein: CASSLELASPEQYF. The chain couples TRBV7-6 to TRBJ2-7; a possible D gene is TRBD2 (5 bases). The CDR3 consists of 14 residues. CDR1 is SGHVS and CDR2 is FNYEAQ in the germline V gene. Trimming removed 1 base at V and 6 bases at J, with 13 bases between.

This clone was seen just once. The chain carries TRBV15 and TRBJ2-2; D is perhaps TRBD1 (5 bases). The germline V gene encodes CDR1 LNHNV and CDR2 YYDKDF (reference sequence). V was pared by 0 bases and J by 7 bases, with 15 bases between. The CDR3 spans 16 residues. Here the CDR3 DNA reads TGTGCCACCAGCAGAGATCAGGGTCCAGGATTCGGGGAGCTGTTTTTT. It specifies CATSRDQGPGFGELFF.

The J gene is TRBJ2-5, the V gene TRBV6-5, with TRBD1 as a possible D gene (5 bases). Looked up from germline, CDR1 is MNHEY and CDR2 is SVGAGI. The V and J ends lost 5 bases and 3 bases respectively, with 13 bases between them. The CDR3 loop spans 14 amino acids. CDR3 DNA sequence: TGTGCCAGCAGTGGACCCGGCAGGGAAGAGACCCAGTACTTC. Its translation: CASSGPGREETQYF.

The V and J genes are TRBV29-1 and TRBJ2-5; 11 bases line up with TRBD2. The V and J ends lost 2 bases and 11 bases, in that order; junction bases with no gene match: 13. The CDR3 contains 15 residues. The germline V gene has CDR1 SQVTM and CDR2 ANQGSEA. The CDR3 sequence: CSVESSGGSYNEQYF. The CDR3 nucleotides read TGCAGCGTTGAATCTAGCGGGGGGAGCTACAATGAGCAGTACTTC. Together with reference TRBV29-1 and TRBJ2-5, the CDR3 gives the full variable domain: SAVISQKPSRDICQRGTSLTIQCQVDSQVTMMFWYRQQPGQSLTLIATANQGSEATYESGFVIDKFPISRPNLTFSTLTVSNMSPEDSSIYLCSVESSGGSYNEQYFGPGTRLLVL.

CDR3 sequence (DNA): TGTGCCAGTAGTACCCCCGGGCAGCCCCAGCATTTT. As protein: CASSTPGQPQHF. The J gene is TRBJ1-5, the V gene TRBV19; D is unresolved. The CDR3 runs 12 residues. V was shortened by 4 bases and J by 7 bases, with 8 bases between the two germline ends. The germline V gene has CDR1 LNHDA and CDR2 SQIVND (reference sequence).

This clone showed up just once. The rearrangement uses TRBV4-3 and TRBJ2-1; TRBD1 matches 8 bases. The germline V gene encodes CDR1 LGHNA and CDR2 YSLEER. This CDR3 region has 16 residues. The trim removed 1 base at V and 10 bases at J, leaving 12 bases unmatched. The CDR3 DNA sequence: TGCGCCAGCAGCCAAGGCCCGGGACAGGATACAATGGAGCAGTTCTTC. Amino acids: CASSQGPGQDTMEQFF.

This clone came up once. The chain is built from TRBV7-2 and TRBJ1-5; D unresolved. There are 14 residues in the CDR3. CDR1 and CDR2 (germline): SGHTA, FQGNSA. Trimming pared 1 base from V and 7 bases from J, leaving 11 bases between. The CDR3: CASSLGGFKQPQHF. CDR3 sequence (DNA): TGTGCCAGCAGCTTAGGAGGGTTCAAGCAGCCCCAGCATTTT. The variable domain in full, with the rest retrieved from reference TRBV7-2 and TRBJ1-5, is GAGVSQSPSNKVTEKGKDVELRCDPISGHTALYWYRQSLGQGLEFLIYFQGNSAPDKSGLPSDRFSAERTGGSVSTLTIQRTQQEDSAVYLCASSLGGFKQPQHFGDGTRLSIL.

The chain has TRBV9 and TRBJ1-2, with 7 bases aligning to TRBD1. V lost 3 bases, J lost 3 bases, and 8 bases stayed unmatched. This CDR3 contains 15 residues. From germline, CDR1 is SGDLS and CDR2 YYNGEE. The chain's CDR3 is CASSANYRGDYGYTF. Here the CDR3 DNA reads TGTGCCAGCAGCGCCAATTACAGGGGTGACTATGGCTACACCTTC.

The rearrangement joins TRBV2 to TRBJ1-6; 9 bases are shared with TRBD1. The CDR3 consists of 15 residues. Germline CDR1 is SNHLY and CDR2 is FYNNEI. After removal of 8 bases from V and 7 bases from J, the junction contained 9 bases not matched to a gene. The CDR3 here is CASRKSGTGNSPLHF. In nucleotides, the CDR3 is TGTGCCAGCCGGAAATCCGGGACAGGGAATTCACCCCTCCACTTT.

The chain has TRBV14 and TRBJ1-4; unclear D gene. V was cut by 1 base and J by 6 bases, with 9 bases left in between. CDR1 SGHDN and CDR2 FVKESK come from the germline V gene. This CDR3 has 14 amino acids. CDR3 DNA: TGTGCCAGCAGCCAAGGGAGCGCGGATGAAAAACTGTTTTTT. Residues: CASSQGSADEKLFF.

V is TRBV7-9 and J is TRBJ2-1, with 9 bases matching TRBD2. The CDR3 is made up of 16 amino acids. From germline, CDR1 is SEHNR and CDR2 FQNEAQ (reference sequence). The trim removed 1 base at V and 5 bases at J, leaving 6 bases unmatched. The CDR3 DNA is TGTGCCAGCAGCTTAGTAATGCGGGGGGGCCACAATGAGCAGTTCTTC. This codes for CASSLVMRGGHNEQFF.

This clone has a handful of counts. This chain joins TRBV27 and TRBJ2-3; unclear D gene. This CDR3 comprises 12 residues. Germline CDR1 MNHEY, CDR2 SMNVEV (reference sequence). V lost 7 bases to trimming and J lost 2 bases, with 7 bases between them. The CDR3 bases are TGTGCCAGCACCTCCTTCACAGATACGCAGTATTTT. Amino acid sequence: CASTSFTDTQYF.

The chain joins TRBV7-2 to TRBJ2-5, with D possibly matching TRBD1 (6 bases). Germline V gene sequence: CDR1 SGHTA, CDR2 FQGNSA. V dropped 3 bases and J dropped 5 bases, with 10 bases sitting between them. CDR3 length equals 13 residues. CDR3: CASSFTDRETQYF. The CDR3 DNA is TGTGCCAGCAGCTTTACCGACAGGGAGACCCAGTACTTC.